These T cell receptor beta chains were read from a single sample in a study of blood T cell repertoires in COVID-19. The method was immunoSEQ multiplex PCR; TCRdb's version includes in-frame clones alone and lacks a portion of them. Among 150,000 to 200,000 clones listed, around 87% were seen once. Sequenced sample: peripheral blood. These receptors came from a man in his late teens or twenties with active or convalescent COVID-19. CDR3s include the opening cysteine and the closing phenylalanine or tryptophan. Only some rows state a clone size, as once, few, many or a class for expanded clones.

TRBV19	.	15	TRBJ1-3	CASSGDSFSGNTIYF
TRBV7-6	.	16	TRBJ2-5	CASSLEIHRRVETQYF
TRBV4-3	.	14	TRBJ1-2	CASSHDRGPYGYTF
TRBV7-6	.	15	TRBJ2-1	CASSLGLAGNNEQFF
TRBV2	once	11	TRBJ2-5	CASSPLETQYF
TRBV19	.	15	TRBJ1-4	CASKTTRQTNEKLFF
TRBV6-1	.	17	TRBJ1-5	CASSEARTGGLSQPQHF
TRBV19	.	13	TRBJ1-5	CASSRSRDQPQHF
TRBV7-9	few	14	TRBJ1-1	CASSRGGRDTEAFF
TRBV7-2	few	16	TRBJ2-7	CASSSPRTSGKYEQYF
TRBV5-6	once	13	TRBJ1-1	CASSRASSTEAFF
TRBV6-4	.	15	TRBJ1-6	CASSAGITYNSPLHF
TRBV10-3	.	14	TRBJ1-2	CAISEDRGLYGYTF
TRBV20-1	.	12	TRBJ1-2	CSASPQGYGYTF
TRBV21-1	few	14	TRBJ2-5	CATDWDRRKETQYF
TRBV5-1	.	14	TRBJ1-2	CASSFTNRVYGYTF
TRBV19	.	16	TRBJ2-3	CASSPTSGGLTDTQYF
TRBV12-3/TRBV12-4	.	12	TRBJ1-2	CASSLAGDGYTF
TRBV5-1	.	16	TRBJ1-3	CASRAGTGGSGNTIYF
TRBV5-4	.	17	TRBJ2-2	CASSLFGGVGAAGELFF
TRBV6-5	.	15	TRBJ2-7	CASSKGQGDSYEQYF
TRBV10-3	.	18	TRBJ1-3	CAISESKGGVLSGNTIYF
TRBV28	.	15	TRBJ1-1	CASSKRARGRAEAFF
TRBV11-3	.	14	TRBJ2-7	CASSFRTASYEQYF
TRBV10-2	.	13	TRBJ1-6	CASSGTAWGPLHF
TRBV7-9	.	11	TRBJ1-4	CASSSYEKLFF
TRBV15	.	18	TRBJ2-1	CATSRAHLRGPSYNEQFF
TRBV9	.	17	TRBJ2-5	CASSVGLVQGGQETQYF
TRBV5-6	.	14	TRBJ1-1	CASSLSRGGTEAFF